What follows are 27 T cell receptor beta chains derived from one specimen sequenced in a study of blood T cell repertoires in COVID-19. This table comes from immunoSEQ multiplex PCR, and its TCRdb copy is limited to in-frame clones, with some not included. The sample consists of approximately 28,000 clones, almost 90% of them appearing once. Sequencing was done on a sample of peripheral blood. The receptors stem from a woman between 55 and 75 years old with active COVID-19.

The chain combines TRBV4-2 with TRBJ2-7; 11 nucleotides align to TRBD2. The CDR3 runs to 14 residues. Losses at the gene ends were 1 base for V and 6 bases for J; bases not matched to a gene: 2. Germline CDR1 and CDR2: LGHNA and YNFKEQ. The DNA for the CDR3 is TGTGCCAGCAGCCAAGTACTAGCGGGAGCCGAGCAGTACTTC. Translation: CASSQVLAGAEQYF.

About this clone itself: One junction end does not reproduce the germline sequence, and a read error may be involved. The chain couples TRBV5-4 to TRBJ2-1, with 8 nucleotides matching TRBD1. CDR1 and CDR2 (germline): SGHNT, YYREEE (reference sequence). The CDR3 totals 15 residues. CDR3 sequence reads: CASSFDRGSFNEQFF. The CDR3 DNA reads as TGTGCCAGCAGCTTCGACAGGGGCTCCTTCAATGAGCAGTTCTTC.

This chain joins TRBV6-5 and TRBJ2-5; no clear D. V was cut by 11 bases and J by 5 bases, with 15 bases left in between. The germline V gene encodes CDR1 MNHEY and CDR2 SVGAGI. The CDR3 runs to 12 residues. CDR3 bases: TGTGCCGGCTCCGTTGGTTCGGAGACCCAGTACTTC. It translates to CAGSVGSETQYF.

The rearrangement joins TRBV19 to TRBJ2-2; 8 nucleotides match TRBD2. Germline CDR1 reads LNHDA; CDR2 reads SQIVND (reference sequence). This CDR3 has 15 amino acids. V shed 2 bases and J 3 bases; nucleotides not matched to a gene: 2. The CDR3: CASSISGSDTGELFF. CDR3 DNA sequence: TGTGCCAGTAGTATAAGCGGGAGCGACACCGGGGAGCTGTTTTTT.

The V and J genes are TRBV7-9 and TRBJ1-4; D is unclear. The CDR3 has 14 residues. The germline V and J ends were trimmed by 1 base and 4 bases, with 7 bases remaining between them. Germline CDR1 and CDR2: SEHNR and FQNEAQ (reference sequence). The CDR3 nucleotides read TGTGCCAGCAGCTTAGTTCCTTTTAATGAAAAACTGTTTTTT. It yields the protein CASSLVPFNEKLFF.

The V and J genes are TRBV12-3 or TRBV12-4 and TRBJ1-3, with D hard to call. CDR3 length: 13 amino acids. The V end lost 6 bases, the J end lost 4 bases, and 10 bases lay between the germline ends. The CDR3 DNA reads TGTGCCAGCAGCCCCAGCGCGGGAAACACCATATATTTT. Its protein is CASSPSAGNTIYF.

The J gene is TRBJ2-7, the V gene TRBV6-2 or TRBV6-3; 8 nucleotides agree with TRBD2. The CDR3 sequence is 17 residues long. The junction had 12 bases not matched to a gene; V was cut back by 3 bases and J by 2 bases. CDR1 is MNHEY and CDR2 is SVGEGT in the germline V gene. The CDR3 coding sequence is TGTGCCAGCAGTTATGGTCAACTAGCGGATCTCCCCTACGAGCAGTACTTC. It specifies CASSYGQLADLPYEQYF.

The chain employs TRBV11-3 and TRBJ2-1; 8 nucleotides agree with TRBD2. Trimming took 1 base from V and 9 from J; bases not matched to a gene: 14. The CDR3 runs 17 residues. Germline V gene sequence: CDR1 SGHNT, CDR2 YENEEA. The DNA for the CDR3 is TGTGCCAGCAGCTTAGTGGGTTTCGGAGCGGGAGCACGTGAGCAGTTCTTC. It yields the protein CASSLVGFGAGAREQFF.

This chain links TRBV12-3 or TRBV12-4 with TRBJ2-7, with 7 positions matching TRBD2. With V trimmed by 6 bases and J by 0 bases, 2 bases remained unmatched. The CDR3 runs 13 residues. The CDR3 region is CASRGGSSYEQYF. Here the CDR3 DNA reads TGTGCCAGCAGGGGAGGGAGCTCCTACGAGCAGTACTTC.

This sequence joins TRBV12-3 or TRBV12-4 and TRBJ1-6; D is uncertain. Trimming left V 1 base short and J 9 bases short, with 7 bases between. This CDR3 contains 13 residues. CDR3 in amino acids: CASSLGSGSPLHF. In DNA form, the CDR3 reads TGTGCCAGCAGTTTAGGTTCGGGTTCACCCCTCCACTTT.

This chain joins TRBV3-1 (or the pseudogene TRBV3-2) and TRBJ2-7; TRBD1 aligns across 7 bases. V lost 4 bases and J lost 0; bases outside the gene matches: 0. Germline lookup yields CDR1 LGHDT and CDR2 YNNKEL (reference sequence). The CDR3 consists of 13 residues. CDR3: CASSRDSSYEQYF. The CDR3 region has the DNA TGTGCCAGCAGCCGGGACAGCTCCTACGAGCAGTACTTC.

This clone occurred once. This rearrangement joins TRBV19 to TRBJ1-5; no clear D. Per germline, CDR1 LNHDA and CDR2 SQIVND (reference sequence). V shed 4 bases and J shed 9 bases, with 13 bases lying between them. CDR3 length: 13 amino acids. The CDR3 DNA reads TGTGCCAGTAGTAACGGACCGGGGTTGCCCCAGCATTTT. As protein: CASSNGPGLPQHF.

The chain has TRBV19 and TRBJ2-7, with 7 bases fitting TRBD1. Per germline, CDR1 LNHDA and CDR2 SQIVND (reference sequence). J lost 2 bases, V lost 5 bases, and 3 bases had no gene match. The CDR3 sequence is 13 residues long. The CDR3 loop reads CASSFGQAYEQYF. In DNA, the CDR3 is TGTGCCAGTAGTTTCGGACAGGCCTACGAGCAGTACTTC.

V gene TRBV15 combines with J gene TRBJ2-5, with D tentatively TRBD2 (5 bases). Germline V gene sequence: CDR1 LNHNV, CDR2 YYDKDF (reference sequence). This CDR3 spans 13 amino acids. V lost 8 bases and J 5 bases, leaving 15 bases between the germline ends. CDR3 nucleotide sequence: TGTGCCACCCGAGGACGGGGAGAGGAGACCCAGTACTTC. Residues: CATRGRGEETQYF. Complete variable domain (other parts from reference TRBV15 and TRBJ2-5): DAMVIQNPRYQVTQFGKPVTLSCSQTLNHNVMYWYQQKSSQAPKLLFHYYDKDFNNEADTPDNFQSRRPNTSFCFLDIRSPGLGDTAMYLCATRGRGEETQYFGPGTRLLVL.

The gene calls are TRBV24-1 and TRBJ1-1; TRBD1 matches 8 bases. The CDR3 is made up of 13 amino acids. V was clipped by 10 bases and J by 1 base; unmatched bases: 4. The V gene's germline CDR1 is KGHDR and CDR2 SFDVKD. The CDR3 sequence is CATGDRSNTEAFF. In DNA, the CDR3 is TGTGCCACTGGGGACAGGTCGAACACTGAAGCTTTCTTT.

V gene TRBV27 combines with J gene TRBJ2-1, with a weak D call TRBD2 (6 bases). Deletions cut 3 bases from V and 6 bases from J, with 12 bases between. This CDR3 contains 14 residues. CDR1 is MNHEY, CDR2 SMNVEV, per germline (reference sequence). DNA for the CDR3: TGTGCCAGCAGTTTCGGGGGTAGCGCCAATGAGCAGTTCTTC. Protein sequence: CASSFGGSANEQFF.

The chain is built from TRBV6-1 and TRBJ1-2; 8 bases match TRBD1. The germline V gene encodes CDR1 MNHNS and CDR2 SASEGT. The trim removed 1 base at V and 8 bases at J, leaving 6 bases unmatched. This CDR3 is 14 amino acids long. CDR3 nucleotides: TGTGCCAGCAGTGAAGTCAGGGGGCGCGAGGGCTACACCTTC. Translation: CASSEVRGREGYTF.

This clone was picked up one time. The rearrangement uses TRBV9 and TRBJ2-3; tentatively, D is TRBD2 (7 bases). This CDR3 spans 15 amino acids. In germline, CDR1 is SGDLS, CDR2 YYNGEE. V lost 0 bases and J 9 bases, leaving 17 bases between the germline ends. CDR3 DNA sequence: TGTGCCAGCAGCGTAGGGGGGGAGGGGGGCCGAACGCAGTATTTT. Protein sequence: CASSVGGEGGRTQYF.

The rearrangement links TRBV5-1 to TRBJ2-3; 13 bases are shared with TRBD2. Germline values: CDR1 SGHRS, CDR2 YFSETQ. This CDR3 has 16 amino acids. The V gene end was trimmed by 7 bases and the J gene end by 2 bases; junction bases not matched to a gene: 7. The CDR3 reads CASVGTSGNPTDTQYF. CDR3 nucleotides: TGCGCCAGCGTGGGGACTAGCGGGAACCCCACAGATACGCAGTATTTT.

The sample holds a few counts of this clone. This rearrangement joins TRBV7-2 to TRBJ2-5; 11 bases are shared with TRBD1. The J segment lost 5 bases and the V segment lost 4 bases, leaving 6 bases of the junction unmatched. The length of the CDR3 is 15 residues. Germline CDR1 is SGHTA and CDR2 is FQGNSA. This chain's CDR3 is CASSSRDRGYETQYF. The CDR3 DNA reads as TGTGCCAGCAGCTCGAGGGACAGGGGGTATGAGACCCAGTACTTC.

The genes are TRBV19 and TRBJ2-1, with 10 bases matching TRBD2. Germline assignment: CDR1 LNHDA and CDR2 SQIVND (reference sequence). CDR3 length: 15 amino acids. Trimming removed 7 bases from V and 4 bases from J; junction bases left unmatched: 7. In DNA, the CDR3 is TGTGCCAGTACCCCCCTAGCGGGAGCTTACAATGAGCAGTTCTTC. Encoded protein: CASTPLAGAYNEQFF.

V usage is TRBV5-4 and J usage is TRBJ2-1; D possibly corresponds to TRBD2 (6 bases). Germline assignment: CDR1 SGHNT and CDR2 YYREEE (reference sequence). V shed 0 bases and J shed 5 bases, with 15 bases lying between them. This CDR3 contains 16 residues. The CDR3 bases are TGTGCCAGCAGCTTGGGGTTAGCACTAGCAAACAATGAGCAGTTCTTC. Translated: CASSLGLALANNEQFF.

J is TRBJ2-5 and V is TRBV20-1; D call uncertain. The germline V gene has CDR1 DFQATT and CDR2 SNEGSKA (reference sequence). The CDR3 loop spans 11 amino acids. V lost 7 bases and J lost 5, with 11 bases in between. The DNA for the CDR3 is TGCAGTGGGTCAATTCAGGAGACCCAGTACTTC. Amino acids: CSGSIQETQYF.

V and J are TRBV4-2 and TRBJ2-7, with 7 positions matching TRBD2. The CDR3 contains 15 residues. CDR1 is LGHNA, CDR2 YNFKEQ, per germline. The V gene end was trimmed by 1 base and the J gene end by 1 base; junction bases not matched to a gene: 4. The CDR3 sequence is CASSQVSGASYEQYF. The CDR3 nucleotides read TGTGCCAGCAGCCAAGTCAGCGGGGCTTCCTACGAGCAGTACTTC.

This clone was seen once. The junction departs from germline at one end; a sequencing error may be responsible. The chain links TRBV2 to TRBJ1-1, with D perhaps TRBD1 (5 bases). Germline CDR1 reads SNHLY; CDR2 reads FYNNEI. This CDR3 region has 8 residues. CDR3 sequence reads: CASSERGF. In nucleotides, the CDR3 is TGTGCCAGCAGTGAACGGGGGTTT. The full variable domain, its missing parts supplied by reference TRBV2 and TRBJ1-1, is EPEVTQTPSHQVTQMGQEVILRCVPISNHLYFYWYRQILGQKVEFLVSFYNNEISEKSEIFDDQFSVERPDGSNFTLKIRSTKLEDSAMYFCASSERGFGQGTRLTVV.

The chain uses TRBV6-2 or TRBV6-3 and TRBJ1-2; 9 bases match TRBD1. The CDR3 is made up of 14 amino acids. V trimming: 5 bases; J trimming: 3 bases; junction bases outside the gene matches: 4. Germline CDR1 reads MNHEY; CDR2 reads SVGEGT. CDR3 amino acids: CASSLRDRDYGYTF. The CDR3 bases are TGTGCCAGCAGTCTCCGGGACAGGGACTATGGCTACACCTTC.

The chain uses TRBV18 and TRBJ2-4, with D perhaps TRBD2 (6 bases). Per the germline V gene, CDR1 is KGHSH and CDR2 is LQKENI. The CDR3 runs to 20 residues. Trimming removed 6 bases at V and 0 bases at J, with 27 bases between. CDR3 DNA sequence: TGTGCCAGCTCCTCAGACGCGGGGCAGGCTGTCCTTCTAGCCAAAAACATTCAGTACTTC. This gives the protein CASSSDAGQAVLLAKNIQYF. Filled out from reference TRBV18 and TRBJ2-4, the complete variable domain reads NAGVMQNPRHLVRRRGQEARLRCSPMKGHSHVYWYRQLPEEGLKFMVYLQKENIIDESGMPKERFSAEFPKEGPSILRIQQVVRGDSAAYFCASSSDAGQAVLLAKNIQYFGAGTRLSVL.